The next 32 T cell receptor beta chains were all read from a single sample in a study of blood T cell repertoires in COVID-19. Sequencing was performed with immunoSEQ multiplex PCR; in TCRdb, only in-frame clones are kept and a portion is missing. The sample contains about 140,000 clones, around 81% of which appear only once. Input material: peripheral blood. The receptors were sampled from a human donor in a cohort sampled during active COVID-19.

The chain recombines TRBV20-1 with TRBJ2-5; TRBD1 might be the D (6 bases). The length of the CDR3 is 11 residues. V was cut by 6 bases and J by 5 bases, with 10 bases left in between. Germline V gives CDR1 DFQATT, CDR2 SNEGSKA (reference sequence). CDR3 bases: TGCAGTGCCTCCCAGGGGGAGACCCAGTACTTC. It specifies CSASQGETQYF.

This chain links TRBV5-1 with TRBJ1-1, with 12 nucleotides matching TRBD1. V dropped 6 bases and J dropped 6; count of bases not matched to a gene: 3. The germline V gene encodes CDR1 SGHRS and CDR2 YFSETQ. The CDR3 spans 13 residues. Here the CDR3 reads CASKGQGASEAFF. DNA for the CDR3: TGCGCCAGCAAGGGACAGGGGGCTTCTGAAGCTTTCTTT.

The rearrangement uses TRBV5-6 and TRBJ1-4; D gene ambiguous. The V gene's germline CDR1 is SGHDT and CDR2 YYEEEE. The CDR3 length is 17 residues. The V gene lost 1 base and the J gene lost 7 bases, with 20 bases spanning the gap. The CDR3 nucleotides read TGTGCCAGCAGCTTGAGAGACGGGTTAATTCGGGGTGAAAAACTGTTTTTT. It is translated as CASSLRDGLIRGEKLFF. Supplemented by reference TRBV5-6 and TRBJ1-4, the full variable domain reads DAGVTQSPTHLIKTRGQQVTLRCSPKSGHDTVSWYQQALGQGPQFIFQYYEEEERQRGNFPDRFSGHQFPNYSSELNVNALLLGDSALYLCASSLRDGLIRGEKLFFGSGTQLSVL.

This clone was seen a few times. The V gene is TRBV19, the J gene TRBJ2-6; TRBD1 matches 9 bases. CDR3 size: 16 residues. The germline CDR1 and CDR2 sequences are LNHDA and SQIVND (reference sequence). The trim removed 2 bases at V and 2 bases at J, leaving 1 base unmatched. DNA for the CDR3: TGTGCCAGTAGTATAAGGACAGGGGCTGGGGCCAACGTCCTGACTTTC. Translating gives CASSIRTGAGANVLTF.

The V gene is TRBV11-3, the J gene TRBJ1-6; D uncertain. This CDR3 is 14 amino acids long. V lost 2 bases and J 6 bases, leaving 8 bases between the germline ends. Germline CDR1 is SGHNT and CDR2 is YENEEA. The CDR3 DNA is TGTGCCAGCAGCTTACACAGCTCTAATTCACCCCTCCACTTT. Protein product: CASSLHSSNSPLHF.

The chain joins TRBV11-2 to TRBJ2-2; TRBD1 matches 7 bases. There are 15 residues in the CDR3. With 1 base clipped from V and 5 bases from J, the junction kept 4 bases outside the gene matches. Germline V gene lookup returns CDR1 SGHAT and CDR2 FQNNGV. The CDR3 DNA reads TGTGCCAGCAGCTTAGCATCCAGGGGGACCGGGGAGCTGTTTTTT. Translated, it gives CASSLASRGTGELFF.

In DNA form, the CDR3 reads TGTGCCAGCATCAAAGTCAGGGGGGTCGCTGAAGCTTTCTTT. As protein: CASIKVRGVAEAFF. The chain recombines TRBV28 with TRBJ1-1; 7 bases fit TRBD1. V shed 7 bases, J shed 6 bases, and the junction held 11 bases outside the gene matches. The CDR3 loop spans 14 amino acids. Germline V gene sequence: CDR1 MDHEN, CDR2 SYDVKM.

The J gene is TRBJ2-5, the V gene TRBV5-4, with 7 bases identical to TRBD1. The junction had 4 bases not matched to a gene; V was cut back by 0 bases and J by 2 bases. Looked up from germline, CDR1 is SGHNT and CDR2 is YYREEE (reference sequence). The CDR3 has 15 amino acids. CDR3 coding DNA: TGTGCCAGCAGCTTGGATGGGACAGAACAAGAGACCCAGTACTTC. Translating it yields CASSLDGTEQETQYF. The variable domain in full, completed from reference TRBV5-4 and TRBJ2-5, reads ETGVTQSPTHLIKTRGQQVTLRCSSQSGHNTVSWYQQALGQGPQFIFQYYREEENGRGNFPPRFSGLQFPNYSSELNVNALELDDSALYLCASSLDGTEQETQYFGPGTRLLVL.

The chain is built from TRBV12-5 and TRBJ2-1; TRBD2 aligns across 7 bases. The CDR3 totals 15 residues. Germline V gene sequence: CDR1 LGHNT, CDR2 FRNRAP. V lost 5 bases to trimming and J lost 0 bases; unmatched junction nucleotides: 4. CDR3 DNA: TGTGCTAGTGGTGGCGGGGGAAGCTCCTACAATGAGCAGTTCTTC. Translation: CASGGGGSSYNEQFF.

The J gene is TRBJ1-5, the V gene TRBV12-3 or TRBV12-4; D is unresolved. V was trimmed by 4 bases and J by 0 bases, leaving 4 bases between them. The CDR3 spans 13 residues. The CDR3 is CASSSNSNQPQHF. The CDR3 DNA reads TGTGCCAGCAGTTCAAATAGCAATCAGCCCCAGCATTTT.

In this sample, this clone turned up once. The chain employs TRBV18 and TRBJ1-1; maybe TRBD1 (5 bases). The CDR3 is 15 amino acids. The V gene's germline CDR1 is KGHSH and CDR2 LQKENI. V lost 0 bases to trimming and J lost 1 base, with 9 bases between them. The CDR3 DNA follows: TGTGCCAGCTCACCACCAGCGGGGCCGAACACTGAAGCTTTCTTT. This codes for CASSPPAGPNTEAFF.

V is TRBV11-2 and J is TRBJ2-2; tentatively, D is TRBD1 (6 bases). The CDR3 sequence is 16 residues long. The V gene lost 1 base and the J gene lost 5 bases, with 14 bases spanning the gap. The V gene's germline CDR1 is SGHAT and CDR2 FQNNGV. This CDR3 is CASSLGDIWNTGELFF. The CDR3 nucleotides are TGTGCCAGCAGCTTAGGGGACATTTGGAATACCGGGGAGCTGTTTTTT.

The chain recombines TRBV7-2 with TRBJ1-6; the D gene is possibly TRBD1 (5 bases). The germline V gene has CDR1 SGHTA and CDR2 FQGNSA. Between the trimmed V and J ends, which lost 1 base and 9 bases, there was a span of 19 bases. The CDR3 is made up of 17 amino acids. The CDR3 is CASSLESSGRVSSPLHF. DNA for the CDR3: TGTGCCAGCAGCTTAGAGTCTTCCGGCAGGGTGAGTTCACCCCTCCACTTT.

The V and J genes are TRBV3-1 (or the pseudogene TRBV3-2) and TRBJ2-1, with D possibly TRBD2 on 7 matching bases. The V end was cut by 1 base, the J end by 7 bases, with 17 bases between. The germline V gene encodes CDR1 LGHDT and CDR2 YNNKEL (reference sequence). The length of the CDR3 is 16 residues. The CDR3 is CASSQVWGGPGNEQFF. CDR3 in DNA: TGTGCCAGCAGCCAAGTATGGGGGGGGCCGGGTAATGAGCAGTTCTTC.

V gene TRBV25-1 combines with J gene TRBJ1-6; 9 bases map to TRBD1. Germline assignment: CDR1 MGHDK and CDR2 SYGVNS. CDR3 size: 16 residues. The junction had 4 bases not matched to a gene; V was cut back by 6 bases and J by 1 base. DNA of the CDR3: TGTGCCAGCAGAGAGGACAGGGGTTCCTATAATTCACCCCTCCACTTT. Amino acids: CASREDRGSYNSPLHF.

The V gene is TRBV15, the J gene TRBJ2-5; D is possibly TRBD2 (6 bases). This CDR3 has 15 residues. V was shortened by 0 bases and J by 5 bases, with 13 bases between the two germline ends. The V gene's germline CDR1 is LNHNV and CDR2 YYDKDF (reference sequence). In DNA form, the CDR3 reads TGTGCCACCAGCAGAGATGTGGCAGGGAGGGAGACCCAGTACTTC. It translates to CATSRDVAGRETQYF. Supplemented by reference TRBV15 and TRBJ2-5, the full variable domain reads DAMVIQNPRYQVTQFGKPVTLSCSQTLNHNVMYWYQQKSSQAPKLLFHYYDKDFNNEADTPDNFQSRRPNTSFCFLDIRSPGLGDTAMYLCATSRDVAGRETQYFGPGTRLLVL.

This chain joins TRBV2 and TRBJ1-3; TRBD1 is a possible D gene (6 bases). Deletions cut 5 bases from V and 4 bases from J, with 12 bases between. CDR1 is SNHLY and CDR2 is FYNNEI in the germline V gene. The CDR3 has 14 residues. The CDR3 region is CASSIQGSGNTIYF. DNA for the CDR3: TGTGCCAGCAGTATACAGGGTTCCGGAAACACCATATATTTT.

The V call is TRBV5-1, the J call TRBJ1-1, with D uncertain. The V gene lost 1 base and the J gene lost 1 base, with 8 bases spanning the gap. The CDR3 consists of 14 residues. Germline V lookup: CDR1 SGHRS, CDR2 YFSETQ. The CDR3 here is CASSLRERNTEAFF. The CDR3 region has the DNA TGCGCCAGCAGCTTGAGGGAGAGGAACACTGAAGCTTTCTTT.

This clone is a singleton in its sample. The CDR3 nucleotides are TGTGCCAGCAGCACGGACAGGGGGCGAGGTTGGTATGGCTACACCTTC. This gives the protein CASSTDRGRGWYGYTF. The chain couples TRBV5-4 to TRBJ1-2, with 11 nucleotides matching TRBD1. This CDR3 has 16 residues. V gave up 4 bases and J gave up 5 bases; unmatched junction bases: 10. The germline V gene has CDR1 SGHNT and CDR2 YYREEE (reference sequence).

The chain has TRBV20-1 and TRBJ1-4; TRBD1 matches 8 bases. The trim removed 3 bases at V and 8 bases at J, leaving 5 bases unmatched. The CDR3 spans 13 residues. Germline CDR1 is DFQATT and CDR2 is SNEGSKA (reference sequence). CDR3 region: CSASQGAPEKLFF. The CDR3 nucleotides are TGCAGTGCTAGTCAGGGGGCGCCGGAAAAACTGTTTTTT.

This chain joins TRBV3-1 (or the pseudogene TRBV3-2) and TRBJ1-6; 7 bases line up with TRBD1. J lost 11 bases, V lost 1 base, and 8 bases had no gene match. CDR1 and CDR2 from the germline V gene are LGHDT and YNNKEL (reference sequence). The CDR3 is 15 residues long. CDR3 sequence reads: CASSQVRQGATPLHF. CDR3 nucleotides: TGTGCCAGCAGCCAAGTAAGACAGGGAGCCACACCCCTCCACTTT.

This clone was detected once. V and J are TRBV6-5 and TRBJ2-5; 10 nucleotides agree with TRBD1. Germline trimming cut 10 bases from V and 5 bases from J; bases unmatched to any gene: 10. The V gene's germline CDR1 is MNHEY and CDR2 SVGAGI. The CDR3 spans 14 residues. The CDR3, as DNA: TGTGCCATTCGCCGGGGACAGGGGTTGGAGACCCAGTACTTC. It yields the protein CAIRRGQGLETQYF.

The genes are TRBV24-1 and TRBJ1-5, with TRBD1 as a possible D gene (5 bases). Germline-derived CDR1 and CDR2 are KGHDR and SFDVKD. V dropped 5 bases and J dropped 3 bases, with 10 bases sitting between them. The CDR3 covers 14 residues. As DNA, the CDR3 is TGTGCCACCAGTGCGACAGTCTTCAATCAGCCCCAGCATTTT. Translated, it gives CATSATVFNQPQHF.

This rearrangement joins TRBV25-1 to TRBJ2-5; possibly TRBD2 for D (7 bases). Between the trimmed V and J ends, which lost 5 bases and 5 bases, there was a span of 21 bases. The length of the CDR3 is 16 residues. Germline-derived CDR1 and CDR2 are MGHDK and SYGVNS. The CDR3 reads CASSSRLDGGRETQYF. CDR3 bases: TGTGCCAGCAGTTCAAGATTGGACGGGGGGCGGGAGACCCAGTACTTC.

The CDR3 coding sequence is TGTGCCAGCAGCGTACCCCCGGGCTCCTACGAGCAGTACTTC. This translates into CASSVPPGSYEQYF. The chain recombines TRBV28 with TRBJ2-7, with D hard to call. The CDR3 extends over 14 amino acids. V was trimmed by 6 bases and J by 0 bases, leaving 12 bases between them. The germline V gene encodes CDR1 MDHEN and CDR2 SYDVKM.

The chain links TRBV28 to TRBJ1-5; TRBD1 might be the D (5 bases). This CDR3 has 18 amino acids. CDR1 and CDR2 from the germline V gene are MDHEN and SYDVKM. V lost 2 bases and J 0 bases, leaving 17 bases between the germline ends. This CDR3 reads CASSLGRDRHYSNQPQHF. CDR3 nucleotide sequence: TGTGCCAGCAGTTTAGGGCGTGACAGACACTATAGCAATCAGCCCCAGCATTTT. The full variable domain, in which reference TRBV28 and TRBJ1-5 provide the parts outside the CDR3, is DVKVTQSSRYLVKRTGEKVFLECVQDMDHENMFWYRQDPGLGLRLIYFSYDVKMKEKGDIPEGYSVSREKKERFSLILESASTNQTSMYLCASSLGRDRHYSNQPQHFGDGTRLSIL.

CDR3 sequence (DNA): TGTGCCAGTAGTATGGGAACAGGGACACCCCCCTACGAGCAGTACTTC. Its translation is CASSMGTGTPPYEQYF. V gene TRBV19 combines with J gene TRBJ2-7; tentative D call: TRBD1 (6 bases). The CDR3 contains 16 residues. Germline CDR1 reads LNHDA; CDR2 reads SQIVND (reference sequence). The V end lost 3 bases, the J end lost 2 bases, and 17 bases lay between the germline ends. Together with reference TRBV19 and TRBJ2-7, the CDR3 gives the full variable domain: DGGITQSPKYLFRKEGQNVTLSCEQNLNHDAMYWYRQDPGQGLRLIYYSQIVNDFQKGDIAEGYSVSREKKESFPLTVTSAQKNPTAFYLCASSMGTGTPPYEQYFGPGTRLTVT.

The genes are TRBV28 and TRBJ2-2, with TRBD2 as a possible D gene (6 bases). Germline lookup yields CDR1 MDHEN and CDR2 SYDVKM. Trimming pared 6 bases from V and 5 bases from J, leaving 13 bases between. The CDR3 extends over 14 amino acids. CDR3 amino acids: CASRSPRGTGELFF. CDR3 DNA sequence: TGTGCCAGCAGATCCCCTCGGGGGACCGGGGAGCTGTTTTTT.

This clone was observed at least ten times. The rearrangement uses TRBV7-6 and TRBJ2-1; 10 positions match TRBD2. The V segment lost 8 bases and the J segment 4 bases; nucleotides outside the gene matches: 8. Per germline, CDR1 SGHVS and CDR2 FNYEAQ. There are 15 residues in the CDR3. This chain's CDR3 is CASCPTSGVYNEQFF. The CDR3 DNA sequence: TGTGCCAGCTGCCCCACTAGCGGGGTTTACAATGAGCAGTTCTTC.

This chain links TRBV29-1 with TRBJ2-1; the D gene is possibly TRBD2 (5 bases). V was cut by 7 bases and J by 7 bases, with 29 bases left in between. CDR3 size: 17 residues. Germline V lookup: CDR1 SQVTM, CDR2 ANQGSEA. CDR3 sequence: CSAGRRASLLARNEQFF. The CDR3 DNA reads TGCAGCGCTGGCCGTCGTGCTTCGCTCCTAGCCCGGAATGAGCAGTTCTTC.

The sample holds a few counts of this clone. The V gene is TRBV18, the J gene TRBJ2-3, with 8 bases identical to TRBD1. The CDR3 runs to 14 residues. Losses at the gene ends were 5 bases for V and 4 bases for J; bases not matched to a gene: 5. The germline CDR1 and CDR2 sequences are KGHSH and LQKENI. The CDR3 DNA follows: TGTGCCAGCTCATCAGGGGGCCCCTCAGATACGCAGTATTTT. It is translated as CASSSGGPSDTQYF.

The chain carries TRBV6-6 and TRBJ2-2, with 9 bases identical to TRBD1. This CDR3 region has 14 residues. J was trimmed by 3 bases and V by 5 bases; bases with no gene match: 1. The germline V gene has CDR1 MNHNY and CDR2 SVGAGI (reference sequence). CDR3 in DNA: TGTGCCAGCAGTAGGGACAGGGACACCGGGGAGCTGTTTTTT. Its protein is CASSRDRDTGELFF.